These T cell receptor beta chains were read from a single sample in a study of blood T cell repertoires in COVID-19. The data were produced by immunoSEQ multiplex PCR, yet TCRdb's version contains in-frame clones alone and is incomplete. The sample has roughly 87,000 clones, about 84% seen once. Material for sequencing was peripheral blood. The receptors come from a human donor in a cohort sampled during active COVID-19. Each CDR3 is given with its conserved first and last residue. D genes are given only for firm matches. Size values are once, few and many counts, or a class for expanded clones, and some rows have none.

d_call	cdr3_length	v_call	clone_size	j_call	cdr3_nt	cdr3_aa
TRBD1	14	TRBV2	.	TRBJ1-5	TGTGCCAGCAGTGCCCGACAGGGCTTTCAGCCCCAGCATTTT	CASSARQGFQPQHF
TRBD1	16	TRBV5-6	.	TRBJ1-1	TGTGCCAGCAGCCCGATCCGGGGGACAGGAAACACTGAAGCTTTCTTT	CASSPIRGTGNTEAFF
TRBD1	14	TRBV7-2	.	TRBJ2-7	TGTGCCAGCAGCAACAACAGGGGGGCCTACGAGCAGTACTTC	CASSNNRGAYEQYF
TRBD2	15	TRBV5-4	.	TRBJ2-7	TGTGCCAGCAGCTTGCTAGCGGGGGGGAGCTACGAGCAGTACTTC	CASSLLAGGSYEQYF
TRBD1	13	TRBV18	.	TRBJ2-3	TGTGCCAGCTCACCAAGGGACAGATGGACGCAGTATTTT	CASSPRDRWTQYF
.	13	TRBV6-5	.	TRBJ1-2	TGTGCCAGCCGCCGGGGATCGAACTATGGCTACACCTTC	CASRRGSNYGYTF
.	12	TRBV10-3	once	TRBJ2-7	TGTGCCATCAGCCTGCAGGGGTACGAGCAGTACTTC	CAISLQGYEQYF
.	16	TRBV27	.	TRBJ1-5	TGTGCCAGCAGCCCTGCGGGGGGGTTTAGCAATCAGCCCCAGCATTTT	CASSPAGGFSNQPQHF
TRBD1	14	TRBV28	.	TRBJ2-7	TGTGCCAGCAGTCAGGACAGGGCCACCTACGAGCAGTACTTC	CASSQDRATYEQYF
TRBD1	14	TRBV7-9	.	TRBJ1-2	TGTGCCAGCAGCTCCGGACAGGGCGCCTATGGCTACACCTTC	CASSSGQGAYGYTF
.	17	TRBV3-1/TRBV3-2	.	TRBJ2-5	TGTGCCAGCAGCCAAGGGTACCAGGGGCGAATCCAAGAGACCCAGTACTTC	CASSQGYQGRIQETQYF
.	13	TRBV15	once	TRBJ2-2	TGTGCCACCAGCCCTACAGGGTTCGGGGAGCTGTTTTTT	CATSPTGFGELFF
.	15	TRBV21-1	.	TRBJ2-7	TGTGCCAGCAGCAAACCCAGCGGACTATCCTACGAGCAGTACTTC	CASSKPSGLSYEQYF
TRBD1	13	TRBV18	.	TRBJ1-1	TGTGCCAGCTCACCGGGGACAGGGATGAGAGCTTTCTTT	CASSPGTGMRAFF
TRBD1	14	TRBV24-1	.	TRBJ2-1	TGTGCCACCAGTGACCTGACAGGGGACAATGAGCAGTTCTTC	CATSDLTGDNEQFF
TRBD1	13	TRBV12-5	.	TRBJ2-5	TGTGCTAGTGAGACAGGGGTTGGAGAGACCCAGTACTTC	CASETGVGETQYF
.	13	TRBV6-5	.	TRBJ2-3	TGTGCCAGCAGACCTACAGGGACAGATACGCAGTATTTT	CASRPTGTDTQYF
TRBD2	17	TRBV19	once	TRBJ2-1	TGTGCCAGTAGTATTCTAGCGGGAGACGGGTCCTACAATGAGCAGTTCTTC	CASSILAGDGSYNEQFF
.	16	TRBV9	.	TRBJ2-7	TGTGCCAGCAGCCCCCCGGGGGCTAGCGGACGTCCCGAGCAGTACTTC	CASSPPGASGRPEQYF
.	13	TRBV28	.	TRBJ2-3	TGTGCCAGCGGTAAGCGGAACCCAGATACGCAGTATTTT	CASGKRNPDTQYF
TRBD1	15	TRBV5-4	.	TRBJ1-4	TGTGCCAGCAGCCCAGACAGGGATGTAGTCGAAAAACTGTTTTTT	CASSPDRDVVEKLFF
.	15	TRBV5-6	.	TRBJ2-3	TGTGCCAGCAACCGACGGGGGACTAGCACAGATACGCAGTATTTT	CASNRRGTSTDTQYF
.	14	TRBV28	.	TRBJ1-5	TGTGCCAGCAGTTTAATGGACACGGCTCAGCCCCAGCATTTT	CASSLMDTAQPQHF
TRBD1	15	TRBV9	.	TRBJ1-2	TGTGCCAGCAGCGTAGAATGGACAGGGGGCGGTGGCTACACCTTC	CASSVEWTGGGGYTF
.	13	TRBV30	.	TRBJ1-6	TGTGCCTGGACCGGGGGATATAATTCACCCCTCCACTTT	CAWTGGYNSPLHF
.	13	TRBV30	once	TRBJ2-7	TGTGCCTGGTCGGCCCCGGGACAATACGAGCAGTACTTC	CAWSAPGQYEQYF
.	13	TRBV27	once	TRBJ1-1	TGTGCCAGCAGTCTGGGTATTGGCGGTGAAGCTTTCTTT	CASSLGIGGEAFF